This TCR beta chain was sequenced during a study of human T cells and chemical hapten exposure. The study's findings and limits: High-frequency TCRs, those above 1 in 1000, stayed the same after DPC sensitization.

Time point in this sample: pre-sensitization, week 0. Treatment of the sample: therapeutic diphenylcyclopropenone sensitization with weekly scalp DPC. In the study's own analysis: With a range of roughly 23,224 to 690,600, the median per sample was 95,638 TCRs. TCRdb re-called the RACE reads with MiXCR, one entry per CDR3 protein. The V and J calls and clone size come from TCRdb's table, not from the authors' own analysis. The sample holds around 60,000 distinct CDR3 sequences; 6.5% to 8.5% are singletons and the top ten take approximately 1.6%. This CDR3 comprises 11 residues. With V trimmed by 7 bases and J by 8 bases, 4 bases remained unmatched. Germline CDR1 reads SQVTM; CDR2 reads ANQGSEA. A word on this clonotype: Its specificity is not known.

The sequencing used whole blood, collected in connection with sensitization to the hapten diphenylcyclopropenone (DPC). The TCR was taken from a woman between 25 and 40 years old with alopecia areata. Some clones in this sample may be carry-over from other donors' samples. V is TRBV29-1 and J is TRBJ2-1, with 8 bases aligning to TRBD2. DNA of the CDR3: TGCAGCGGGACTAGCTCCGATGAGCAGTTCTTC. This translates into CSGTSSDEQFF.